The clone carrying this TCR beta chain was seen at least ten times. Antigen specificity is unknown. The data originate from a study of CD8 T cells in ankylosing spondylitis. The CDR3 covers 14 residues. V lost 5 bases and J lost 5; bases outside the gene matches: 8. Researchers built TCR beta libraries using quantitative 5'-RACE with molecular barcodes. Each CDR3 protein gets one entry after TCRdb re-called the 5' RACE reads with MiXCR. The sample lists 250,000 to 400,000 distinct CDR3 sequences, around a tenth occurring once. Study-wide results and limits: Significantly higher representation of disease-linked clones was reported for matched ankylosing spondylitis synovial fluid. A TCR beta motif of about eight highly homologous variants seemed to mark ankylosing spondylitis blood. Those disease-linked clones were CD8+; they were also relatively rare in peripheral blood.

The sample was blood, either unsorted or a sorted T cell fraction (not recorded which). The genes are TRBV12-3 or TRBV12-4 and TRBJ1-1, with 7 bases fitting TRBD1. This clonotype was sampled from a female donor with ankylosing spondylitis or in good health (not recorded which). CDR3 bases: TGTGCCAGCAGTCCGACGACAGGGTGGACTGAAGCTTTCTTT. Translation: CASSPTTGWTEAFF.